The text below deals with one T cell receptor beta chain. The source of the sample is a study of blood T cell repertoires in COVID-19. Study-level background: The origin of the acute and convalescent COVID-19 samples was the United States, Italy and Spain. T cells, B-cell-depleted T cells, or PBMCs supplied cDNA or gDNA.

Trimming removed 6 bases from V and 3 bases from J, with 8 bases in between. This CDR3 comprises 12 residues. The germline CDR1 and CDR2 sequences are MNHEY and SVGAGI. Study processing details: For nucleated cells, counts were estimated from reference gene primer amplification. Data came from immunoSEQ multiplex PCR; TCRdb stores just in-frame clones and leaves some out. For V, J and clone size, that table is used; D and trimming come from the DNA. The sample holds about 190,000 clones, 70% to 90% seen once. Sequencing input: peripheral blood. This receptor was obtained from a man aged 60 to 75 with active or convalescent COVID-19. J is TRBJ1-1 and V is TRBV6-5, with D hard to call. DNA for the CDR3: TGTGCCAGCAGGGAGTCCTACACTGAAGCTTTCTTT. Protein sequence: CASRESYTEAFF.